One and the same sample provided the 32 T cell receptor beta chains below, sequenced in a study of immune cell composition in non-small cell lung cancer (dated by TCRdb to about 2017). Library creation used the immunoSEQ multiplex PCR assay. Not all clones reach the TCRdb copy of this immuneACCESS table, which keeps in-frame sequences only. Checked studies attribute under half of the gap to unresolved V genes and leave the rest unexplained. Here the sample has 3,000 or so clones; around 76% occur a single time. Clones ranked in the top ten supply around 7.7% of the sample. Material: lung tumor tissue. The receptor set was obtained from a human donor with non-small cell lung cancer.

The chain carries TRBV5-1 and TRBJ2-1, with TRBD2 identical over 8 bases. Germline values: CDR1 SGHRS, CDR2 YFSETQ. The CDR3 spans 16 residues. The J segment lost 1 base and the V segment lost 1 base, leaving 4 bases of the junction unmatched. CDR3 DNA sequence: TGCGCCAGCAGCTTGTTGGCTAGCGGGTCCTACAATGAGCAGTTCTTC. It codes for CASSLLASGSYNEQFF.

The CDR3: CAWRAGLAGLQETQYF. CDR3 DNA sequence: TGTGCCTGGAGGGCCGGGCTAGCGGGACTCCAAGAGACCCAGTACTTC. The chain joins TRBV30 to TRBJ2-5; 9 positions match TRBD2. Germline V gene sequence: CDR1 GTSNPN, CDR2 SVGIG (reference sequence). The CDR3 consists of 16 residues. V lost 3 bases, J lost 1 base, and 9 bases stayed unmatched.

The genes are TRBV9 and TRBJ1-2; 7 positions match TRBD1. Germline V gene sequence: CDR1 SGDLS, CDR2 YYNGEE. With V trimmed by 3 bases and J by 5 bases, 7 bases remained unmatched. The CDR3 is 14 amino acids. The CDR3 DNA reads TGTGCCAGCAGCGCCTCCGGGACAGCTTATGGCTACACCTTC. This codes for CASSASGTAYGYTF.

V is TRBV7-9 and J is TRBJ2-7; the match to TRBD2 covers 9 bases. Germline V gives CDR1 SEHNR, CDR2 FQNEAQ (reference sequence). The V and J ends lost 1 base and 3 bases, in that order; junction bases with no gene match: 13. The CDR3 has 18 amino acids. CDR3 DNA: TGTGCCAGCAGCTTAGAGCCCCCAAAACTAGCGGGCTACTACGAGCAGTACTTC. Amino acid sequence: CASSLEPPKLAGYYEQYF.

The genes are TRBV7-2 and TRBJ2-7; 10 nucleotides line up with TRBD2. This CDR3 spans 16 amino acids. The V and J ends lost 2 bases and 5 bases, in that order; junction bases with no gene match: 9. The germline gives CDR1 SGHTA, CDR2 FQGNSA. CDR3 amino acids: CASSLPPLAGADEQYF. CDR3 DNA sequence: TGTGCCAGCAGCTTACCTCCCCTAGCGGGAGCGGACGAGCAGTACTTC.

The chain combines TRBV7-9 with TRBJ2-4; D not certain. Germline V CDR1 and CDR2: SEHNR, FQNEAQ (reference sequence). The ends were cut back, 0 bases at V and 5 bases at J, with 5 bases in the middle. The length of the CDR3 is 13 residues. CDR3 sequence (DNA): TGTGCCAGCAGCTTAGCACTCGAAAACATTCAGTACTTC. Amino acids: CASSLALENIQYF.

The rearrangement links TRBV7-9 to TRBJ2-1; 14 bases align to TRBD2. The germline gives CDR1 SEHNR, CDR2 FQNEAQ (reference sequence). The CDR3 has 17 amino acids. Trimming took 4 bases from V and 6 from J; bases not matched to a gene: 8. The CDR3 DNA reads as TGTGCCAGCAGCTCCCGGAGACTAGCGGGAGGGATCAATGAGCAGTTCTTC. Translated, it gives CASSSRRLAGGINEQFF.

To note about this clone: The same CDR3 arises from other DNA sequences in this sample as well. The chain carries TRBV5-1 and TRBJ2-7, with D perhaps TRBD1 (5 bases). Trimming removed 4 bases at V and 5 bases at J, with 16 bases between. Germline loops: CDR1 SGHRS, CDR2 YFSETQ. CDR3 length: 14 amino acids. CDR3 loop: CASSQAQPRDEQYF. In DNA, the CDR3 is TGCGCCAGCAGCCAAGCCCAACCCAGGGACGAGCAGTACTTC.

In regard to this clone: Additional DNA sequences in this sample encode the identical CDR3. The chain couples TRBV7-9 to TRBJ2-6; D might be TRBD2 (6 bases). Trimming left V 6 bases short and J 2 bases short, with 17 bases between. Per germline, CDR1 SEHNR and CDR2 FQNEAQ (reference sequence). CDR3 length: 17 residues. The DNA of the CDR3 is TGTGCCAGCAGGGGCGCCTCTAGCGCCACTGGGGCCAACGTCCTGACTTTC. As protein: CASRGASSATGANVLTF.

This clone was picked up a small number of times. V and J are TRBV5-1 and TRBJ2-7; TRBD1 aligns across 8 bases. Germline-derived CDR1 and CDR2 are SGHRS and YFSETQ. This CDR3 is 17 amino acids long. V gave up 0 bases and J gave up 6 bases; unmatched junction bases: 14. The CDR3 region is CASSLDILQGVVGEQYF. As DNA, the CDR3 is TGCGCCAGCAGCTTGGATATTCTACAGGGGGTAGTCGGCGAGCAGTACTTC.

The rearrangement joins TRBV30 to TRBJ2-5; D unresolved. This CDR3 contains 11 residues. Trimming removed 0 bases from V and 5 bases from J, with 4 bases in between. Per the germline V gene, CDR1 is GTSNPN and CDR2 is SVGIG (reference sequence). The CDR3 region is CAWSVYETQYF. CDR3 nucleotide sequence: TGTGCCTGGAGTGTTTATGAGACCCAGTACTTC. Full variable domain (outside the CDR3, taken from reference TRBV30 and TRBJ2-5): SQTIHQWPATLVQPVGSPLSLECTVEGTSNPNLYWYRQAAGRGLQLLFYSVGIGQISSEVPQNLSASRPQDRQFILSSKKLLLSDSGFYLCAWSVYETQYFGPGTRLLVL.

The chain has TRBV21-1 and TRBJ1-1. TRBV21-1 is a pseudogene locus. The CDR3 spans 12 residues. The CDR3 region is CASSKGGVSAFF. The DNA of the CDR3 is TGTGCCAGCAGCAAAGGCGGGGTCTCAGCTTTCTTT.

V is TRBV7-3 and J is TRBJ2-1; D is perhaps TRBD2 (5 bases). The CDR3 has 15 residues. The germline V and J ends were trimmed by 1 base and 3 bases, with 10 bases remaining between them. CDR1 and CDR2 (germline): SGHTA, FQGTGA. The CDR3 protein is CASSLNSEDYNEQFF. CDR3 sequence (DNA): TGTGCCAGCAGCTTAAATAGCGAGGACTACAATGAGCAGTTCTTC.

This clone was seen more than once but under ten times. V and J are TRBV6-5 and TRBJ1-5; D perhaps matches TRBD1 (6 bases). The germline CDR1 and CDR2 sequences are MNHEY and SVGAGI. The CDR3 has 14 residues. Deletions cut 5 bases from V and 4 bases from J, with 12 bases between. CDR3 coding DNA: TGTGCCAGCAGTCCCGACAGGAAGAATCAGCCCCAGCATTTT. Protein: CASSPDRKNQPQHF.

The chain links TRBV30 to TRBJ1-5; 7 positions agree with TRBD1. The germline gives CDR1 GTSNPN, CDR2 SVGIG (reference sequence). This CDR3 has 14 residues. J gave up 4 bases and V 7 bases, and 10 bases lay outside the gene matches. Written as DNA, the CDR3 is TGTGCCTCGACGGGTTCAGGGGGGAATCAGCCCCAGCATTTT. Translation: CASTGSGGNQPQHF.

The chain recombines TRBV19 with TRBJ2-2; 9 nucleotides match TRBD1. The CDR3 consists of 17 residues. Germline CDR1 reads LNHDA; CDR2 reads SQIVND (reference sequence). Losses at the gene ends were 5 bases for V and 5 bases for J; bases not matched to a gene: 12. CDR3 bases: TGTGCCAGTAGTGATAAGGGGGGACAGGGAGAGACCGGGGAGCTGTTTTTT. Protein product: CASSDKGGQGETGELFF.

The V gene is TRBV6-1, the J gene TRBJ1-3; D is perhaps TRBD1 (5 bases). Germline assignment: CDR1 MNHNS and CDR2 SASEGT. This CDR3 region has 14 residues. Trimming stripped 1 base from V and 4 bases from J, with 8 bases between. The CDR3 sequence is CASSEGGAGNTIYF. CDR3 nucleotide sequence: TGTGCCAGCAGTGAAGGTGGGGCCGGAAACACCATATATTTT.

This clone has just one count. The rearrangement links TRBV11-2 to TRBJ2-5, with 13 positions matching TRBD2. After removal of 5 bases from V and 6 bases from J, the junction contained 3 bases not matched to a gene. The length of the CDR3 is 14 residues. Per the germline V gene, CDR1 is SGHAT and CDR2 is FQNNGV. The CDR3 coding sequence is TGTGCCAGCAGCACGGGGACTAGCGGGAAGACCCAGTACTTC. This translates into CASSTGTSGKTQYF.

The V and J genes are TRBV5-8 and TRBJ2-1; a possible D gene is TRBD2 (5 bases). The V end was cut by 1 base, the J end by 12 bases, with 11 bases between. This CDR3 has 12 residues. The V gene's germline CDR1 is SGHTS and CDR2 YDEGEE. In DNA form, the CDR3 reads TGTGCCAGCAGCTTGACTAGTCCAGGGCAGTTCTTC. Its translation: CASSLTSPGQFF.

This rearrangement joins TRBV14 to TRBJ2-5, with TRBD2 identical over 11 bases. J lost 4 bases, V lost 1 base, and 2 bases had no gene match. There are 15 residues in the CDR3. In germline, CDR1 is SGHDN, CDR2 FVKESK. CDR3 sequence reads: CASSQGLAGGETQYF. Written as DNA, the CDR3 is TGTGCCAGCAGCCAAGGTCTAGCGGGAGGAGAGACCCAGTACTTC.

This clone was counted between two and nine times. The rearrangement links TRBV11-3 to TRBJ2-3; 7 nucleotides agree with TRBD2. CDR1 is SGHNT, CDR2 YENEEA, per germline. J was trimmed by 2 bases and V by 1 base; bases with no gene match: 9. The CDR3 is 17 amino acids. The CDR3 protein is CASSLGQRGRSTDTQYF. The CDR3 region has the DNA TGTGCCAGCAGCTTAGGGCAGCGGGGTCGGTCCACAGATACGCAGTATTTT.

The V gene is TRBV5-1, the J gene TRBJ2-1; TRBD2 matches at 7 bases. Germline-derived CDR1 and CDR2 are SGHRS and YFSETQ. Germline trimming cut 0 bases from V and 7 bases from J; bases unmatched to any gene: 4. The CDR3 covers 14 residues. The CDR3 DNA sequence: TGCGCCAGCAGCTTGGAGGGAGCGGGGAATGAGCAGTTCTTC. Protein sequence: CASSLEGAGNEQFF.

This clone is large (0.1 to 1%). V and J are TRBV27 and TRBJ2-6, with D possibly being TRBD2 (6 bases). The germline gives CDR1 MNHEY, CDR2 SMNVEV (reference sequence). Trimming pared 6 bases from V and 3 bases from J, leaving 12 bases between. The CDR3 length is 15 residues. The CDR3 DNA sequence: TGTGCCAGCAGACGGCAGGGAGGTGGGGCCAACGTCCTGACTTTC. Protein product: CASRRQGGGANVLTF.

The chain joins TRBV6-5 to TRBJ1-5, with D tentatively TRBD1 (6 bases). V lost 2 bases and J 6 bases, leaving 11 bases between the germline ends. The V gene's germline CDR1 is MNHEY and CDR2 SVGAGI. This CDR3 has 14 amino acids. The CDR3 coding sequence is TGTGCCAGCAGTTACGGGGCAGGGGTTCAGCCCCAGCATTTT. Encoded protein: CASSYGAGVQPQHF.

CDR3 region: CASTHNDRGYEQYF. The CDR3, as DNA: TGTGCCAGTACTCACAACGACAGGGGCTACGAGCAGTACTTC. This sequence joins TRBV19 and TRBJ2-7; 8 bases are a match to TRBD1. J gave up 3 bases and V 7 bases, and 8 bases lay outside the gene matches. The CDR3 runs to 14 residues. Germline V CDR1 and CDR2: LNHDA, SQIVND (reference sequence).

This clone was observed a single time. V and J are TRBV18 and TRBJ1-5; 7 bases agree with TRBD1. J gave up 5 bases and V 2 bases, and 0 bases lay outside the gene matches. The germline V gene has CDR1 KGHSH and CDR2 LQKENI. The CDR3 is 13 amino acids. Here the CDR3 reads CASSPGQDQPQHF. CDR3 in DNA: TGTGCCAGCTCACCAGGACAGGATCAGCCCCAGCATTTT.

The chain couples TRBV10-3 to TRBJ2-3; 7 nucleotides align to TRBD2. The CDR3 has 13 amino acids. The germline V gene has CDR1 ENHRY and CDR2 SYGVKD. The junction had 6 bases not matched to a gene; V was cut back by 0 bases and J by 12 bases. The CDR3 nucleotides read TGTGCCATCAGTGAGTCTGGGGCTAGCGGTCAGTATTTT. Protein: CAISESGASGQYF.

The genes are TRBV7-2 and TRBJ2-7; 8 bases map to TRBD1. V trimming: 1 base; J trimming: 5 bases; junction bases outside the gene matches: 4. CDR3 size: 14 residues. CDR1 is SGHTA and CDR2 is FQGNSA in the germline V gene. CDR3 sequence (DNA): TGTGCCAGCAGCTTAGTACAGGGGGTGGACGAGCAGTACTTC. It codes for CASSLVQGVDEQYF. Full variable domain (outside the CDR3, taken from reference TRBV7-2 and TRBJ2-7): GAGVSQSPSNKVTEKGKDVELRCDPISGHTALYWYRQSLGQGLEFLIYFQGNSAPDKSGLPSDRFSAERTGGSVSTLTIQRTQQEDSAVYLCASSLVQGVDEQYFGPGTRLTVT.

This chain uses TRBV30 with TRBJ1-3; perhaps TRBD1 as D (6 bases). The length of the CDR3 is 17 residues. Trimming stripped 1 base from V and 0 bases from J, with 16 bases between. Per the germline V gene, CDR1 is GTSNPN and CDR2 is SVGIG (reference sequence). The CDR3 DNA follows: TGTGCCTGGAGTGACCCCCGGGACATTCGCTCTGGAAACACCATATATTTT. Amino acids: CAWSDPRDIRSGNTIYF.

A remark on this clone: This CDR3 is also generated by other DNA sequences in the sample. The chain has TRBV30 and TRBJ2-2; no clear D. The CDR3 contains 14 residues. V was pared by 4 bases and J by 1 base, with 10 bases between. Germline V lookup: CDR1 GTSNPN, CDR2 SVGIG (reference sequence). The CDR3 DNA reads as TGTGCCTGGACTACGCTTATGAACACCGGGGAGCTGTTTTTT. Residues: CAWTTLMNTGELFF.

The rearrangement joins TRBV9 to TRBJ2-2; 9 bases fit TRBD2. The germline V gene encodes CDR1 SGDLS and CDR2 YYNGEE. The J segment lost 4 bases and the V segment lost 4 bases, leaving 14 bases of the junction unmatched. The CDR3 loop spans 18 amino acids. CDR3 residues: CASSLWGSGGPGTGELFF. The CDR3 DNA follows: TGTGCCAGCAGCCTATGGGGTAGCGGGGGCCCTGGCACCGGGGAGCTGTTTTTT.

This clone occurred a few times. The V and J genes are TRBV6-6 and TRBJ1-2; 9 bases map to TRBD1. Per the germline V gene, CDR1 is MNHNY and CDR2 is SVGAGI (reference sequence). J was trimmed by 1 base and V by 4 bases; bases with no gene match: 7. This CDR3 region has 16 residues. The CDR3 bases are TGTGCCAGCAGTTCACAGGGGGCCGCGTTTAACTATGGCTACACCTTC. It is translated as CASSSQGAAFNYGYTF.